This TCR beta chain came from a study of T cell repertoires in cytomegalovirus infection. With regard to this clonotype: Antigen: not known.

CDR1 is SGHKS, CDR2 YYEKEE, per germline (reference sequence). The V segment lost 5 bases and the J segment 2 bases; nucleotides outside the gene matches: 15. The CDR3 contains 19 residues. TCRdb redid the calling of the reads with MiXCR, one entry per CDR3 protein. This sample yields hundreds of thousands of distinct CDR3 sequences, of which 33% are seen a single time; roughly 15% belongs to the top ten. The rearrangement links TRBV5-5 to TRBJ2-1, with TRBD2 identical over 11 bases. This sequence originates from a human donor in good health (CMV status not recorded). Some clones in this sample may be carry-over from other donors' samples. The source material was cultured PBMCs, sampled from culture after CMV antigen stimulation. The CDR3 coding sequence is TGTGCCAGCAGGTCTCGACAAACTAGCGGGAGAGACACCTACAATGAGCAGTTCTTC. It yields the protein CASRSRQTSGRDTYNEQFF.